This T cell receptor beta chain was captured in a study of blood T cell repertoires in COVID-19. Study background: Researchers got acute and convalescent COVID-19 samples from the United States, Italy and Spain. From T cells, B-cell-depleted T cells, or PBMCs came the material, which was cDNA or gDNA.

This clone was counted once. The CDR3 extends over 13 amino acids. Looked up from germline, CDR1 is MNHNS and CDR2 is SASEGT. V trimming: 0 bases; J trimming: 6 bases; junction bases outside the gene matches: 1. Per the study methods: Researchers report that nucleated cell counts were estimated from reference gene primer amplification. Here immunoSEQ multiplex PCR was the method, and the copy in TCRdb shows in-frame clones only, minus some. Clone size and the V and J calls come from that table; the DNA yielded D and trimming. The repertoire holds hundreds of thousands of clones, with roughly 90% as singletons.

Sequencing input: peripheral blood. The TCR originated in a woman aged 25 to 45 with active or convalescent COVID-19. The V gene is TRBV6-1, the J gene TRBJ1-2; the match to TRBD1 covers 7 bases. The CDR3 DNA reads TGTGCCAGCAGTGAAGCAGGGGGCCATGGCTACACCTTC. Its protein product is CASSEAGGHGYTF.